Listed below are T cell receptor beta chains from one sample, sequenced in a study of blood T cell repertoires in COVID-19. Profiled with immunoSEQ multiplex PCR; TCRdb holds only in-frame clones, not every one. The sample holds fewer than 200,000 clones, 65% to 85% seen once. Specimen: PBMCs or T cells enriched from blood (not recorded which). These receptors all come from a woman in her twenties or thirties who had been exposed to COVID-19. Both conserved end residues are part of each CDR3. Each record gives: J gene, V gene, clone size, CDR3 protein. Rows give clone size only sometimes, using once, few, many, or a class for an expanded clone.

J: TRBJ2-7; V: TRBV28; size: .; CDR3: CASSFARTGGNEQYF
J: TRBJ1-1; V: TRBV6-6; size: .; CDR3: CASSLFRVETEAFF
J: TRBJ1-2; V: TRBV27; size: few; CDR3: CASSPTRDSSYGYTF
J: TRBJ1-6; V: TRBV5-1; size: few; CDR3: CASSSGDGGGSPLHF
J: TRBJ2-1; V: TRBV19; size: .; CDR3: CASSPSSGGAYLPYNEQFF
J: TRBJ1-2; V: TRBV30; size: .; CDR3: CAWSVLSGTVEGANPYGYTF
J: TRBJ1-4; V: TRBV4-3; size: .; CDR3: CASSQDRIAGNEKLFF
J: TRBJ2-2; V: TRBV7-2; size: .; CDR3: CASSLLGHTGELFF
J: TRBJ1-2; V: TRBV3-1/TRBV3-2; size: .; CDR3: CASSPGGVAVLF
J: TRBJ2-5; V: TRBV5-1; size: .; CDR3: CASHDISDDRAWETQYF
J: TRBJ2-5; V: TRBV6-2/TRBV6-3; size: .; CDR3: CASSSAGPGETQYF
J: TRBJ2-1; V: TRBV2; size: .; CDR3: CASSEAGSRSGRLEQFF
J: TRBJ1-2; V: TRBV19; size: .; CDR3: CASSITGRFVYTF
J: TRBJ2-7; V: TRBV7-9; size: .; CDR3: CASSLTGLVYEQYF
J: TRBJ2-5; V: TRBV20-1; size: .; CDR3: CSASPGDSLEETQYF
J: TRBJ2-7; V: TRBV19; size: .; CDR3: CASSIRGFSSYEQYF
J: TRBJ1-5; V: TRBV4-2; size: .; CDR3: CASSQVMGQALSQPQHF
J: TRBJ2-1; V: TRBV4-3; size: .; CDR3: CASSQEGAGGPYNEQFF
J: TRBJ2-7; V: TRBV7-2; size: .; CDR3: CASSLASLSYEQYF
J: TRBJ2-5; V: TRBV4-1; size: .; CDR3: CASSLTTSGGLETQYF
J: TRBJ1-5; V: TRBV2; size: once; CDR3: CASSEGPGQTYSNQPQHF
J: TRBJ2-2; V: TRBV9; size: .; CDR3: CASTKTGDTGELFF
J: TRBJ2-2; V: TRBV7-9; size: few; CDR3: CASSLGSGGSVTGELFF
J: TRBJ1-1; V: TRBV19; size: .; CDR3: CASSPDMDLGHEAFF
J: TRBJ2-2; V: TRBV7-6; size: .; CDR3: CASSWGQGGTGELFF
J: TRBJ2-5; V: TRBV7-8; size: .; CDR3: CASSLAGQGTQYF
J: TRBJ1-5; V: TRBV4-2; size: few; CDR3: CASSQEEGRQPQHF
J: TRBJ1-4; V: TRBV30; size: .; CDR3: CAWRQGGEKLFF
J: TRBJ1-5; V: TRBV7-9; size: .; CDR3: CASSSGQSNQPQHF
J: TRBJ1-2; V: TRBV5-4; size: .; CDR3: CASSLVQGPYGYTF
J: TRBJ1-1; V: TRBV7-9; size: .; CDR3: CASSSGQGRYTEAFF
J: TRBJ1-3; V: TRBV18; size: .; CDR3: CASSSGTGLAGNTIYF
J: TRBJ2-7; V: TRBV20-1; size: .; CDR3: CSASLEGSHDEQYF
J: TRBJ1-2; V: TRBV10-2; size: .; CDR3: CASSHIGSVAAYGYTF
J: TRBJ2-4; V: TRBV28; size: .; CDR3: CASSQGGAKNIQYF
J: TRBJ1-2; V: TRBV11-2; size: .; CDR3: CASSPREQGALGYTF
J: TRBJ1-1; V: TRBV2; size: .; CDR3: CASSEGLPGQMNTEAFF
J: TRBJ2-3; V: TRBV15; size: .; CDR3: CATSRDPPGLAEKDTQYF
J: TRBJ1-2; V: TRBV12-5; size: .; CDR3: CASGLTNSYGYTF
J: TRBJ1-2; V: TRBV29-1; size: .; CDR3: CSVLRGGYGYTF